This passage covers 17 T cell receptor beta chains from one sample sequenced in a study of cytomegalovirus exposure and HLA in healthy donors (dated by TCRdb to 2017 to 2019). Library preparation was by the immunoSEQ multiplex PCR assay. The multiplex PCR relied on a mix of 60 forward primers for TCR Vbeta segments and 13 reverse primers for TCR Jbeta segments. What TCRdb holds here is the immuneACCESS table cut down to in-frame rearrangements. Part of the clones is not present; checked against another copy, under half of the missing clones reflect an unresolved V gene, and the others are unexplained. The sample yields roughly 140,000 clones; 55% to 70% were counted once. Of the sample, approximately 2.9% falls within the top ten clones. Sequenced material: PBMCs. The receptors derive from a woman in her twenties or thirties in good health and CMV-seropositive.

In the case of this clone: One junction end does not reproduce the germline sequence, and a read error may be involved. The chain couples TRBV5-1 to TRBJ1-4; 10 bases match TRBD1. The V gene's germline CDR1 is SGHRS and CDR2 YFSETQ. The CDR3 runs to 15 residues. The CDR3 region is CASSAGTGAGEKLFF. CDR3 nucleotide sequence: TGTGCCAGCAGCGCCGGGACAGGGGCCGGTGAAAAACTGTTTTTT. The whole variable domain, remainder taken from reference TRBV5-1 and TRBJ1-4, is KAGVTQTPRYLIKTRGQQVTLSCSPISGHRSVSWYQQTPGQGLQFLFEYFSETQRNKGNFPGRFSGRQFSNSRSEMNVSTLELGDSALYLCASSAGTGAGEKLFFGSGTQLSVL.

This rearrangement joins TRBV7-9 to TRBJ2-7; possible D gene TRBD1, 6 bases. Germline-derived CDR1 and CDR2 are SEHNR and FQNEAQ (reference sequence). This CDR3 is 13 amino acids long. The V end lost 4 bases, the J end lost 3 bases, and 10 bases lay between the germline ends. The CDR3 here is CASSSSGVYEQYF. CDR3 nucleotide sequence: TGTGCCAGCAGCTCGTCAGGGGTCTACGAGCAGTACTTC.

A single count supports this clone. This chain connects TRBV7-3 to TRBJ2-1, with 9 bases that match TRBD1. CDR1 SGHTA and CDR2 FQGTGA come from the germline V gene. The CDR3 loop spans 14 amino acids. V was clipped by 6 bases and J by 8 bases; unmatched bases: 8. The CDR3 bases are TGTGCCAGCAGTTTGGGACAGGGAATTGATGAGCAGTTCTTC. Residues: CASSLGQGIDEQFF. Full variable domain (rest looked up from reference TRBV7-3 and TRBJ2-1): GAGVSQTPSNKVTEKGKYVELRCDPISGHTALYWYRQSLGQGPEFLIYFQGTGAADDSGLPNDRFFAVRPEGSVSTLKIQRTERGDSAVYLCASSLGQGIDEQFFGPGTRLTVL.

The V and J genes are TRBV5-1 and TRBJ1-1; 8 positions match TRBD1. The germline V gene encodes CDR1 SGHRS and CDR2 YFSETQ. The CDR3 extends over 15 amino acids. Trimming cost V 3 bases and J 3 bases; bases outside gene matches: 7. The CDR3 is CASSWAGGADTEAFF. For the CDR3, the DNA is TGCGCCAGCAGCTGGGCAGGGGGCGCGGACACTGAAGCTTTCTTT.

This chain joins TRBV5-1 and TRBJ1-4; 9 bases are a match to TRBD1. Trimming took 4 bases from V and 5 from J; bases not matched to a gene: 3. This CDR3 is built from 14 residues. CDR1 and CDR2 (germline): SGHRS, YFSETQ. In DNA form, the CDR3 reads TGCGCCAGCAGCGGAGGACAGGGGAATGAAAAACTGTTTTTT. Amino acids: CASSGGQGNEKLFF.

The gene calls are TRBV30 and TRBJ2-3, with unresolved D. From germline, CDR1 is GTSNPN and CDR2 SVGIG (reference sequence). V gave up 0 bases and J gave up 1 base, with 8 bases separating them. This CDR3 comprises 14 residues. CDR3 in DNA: TGTGCCTGGAGTGTACGGCAGGGCACAGATACGCAGTATTTT. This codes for CAWSVRQGTDTQYF. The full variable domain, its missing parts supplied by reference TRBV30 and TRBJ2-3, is SQTIHQWPATLVQPVGSPLSLECTVEGTSNPNLYWYRQAAGRGLQLLFYSVGIGQISSEVPQNLSASRPQDRQFILSSKKLLLSDSGFYLCAWSVRQGTDTQYFGPGTRLTVL.

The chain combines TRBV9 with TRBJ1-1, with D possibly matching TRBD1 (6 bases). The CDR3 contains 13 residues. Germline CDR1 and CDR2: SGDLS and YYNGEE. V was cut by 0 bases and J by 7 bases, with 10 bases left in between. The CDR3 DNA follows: TGTGCCAGCAGCGTAGGTGGGGGCTTTGAAGCTTTCTTT. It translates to CASSVGGGFEAFF.

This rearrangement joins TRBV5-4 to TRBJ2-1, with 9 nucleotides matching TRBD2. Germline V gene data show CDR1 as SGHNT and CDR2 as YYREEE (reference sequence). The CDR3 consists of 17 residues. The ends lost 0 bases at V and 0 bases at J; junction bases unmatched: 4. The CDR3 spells CASSLGGGRASYNEQFF. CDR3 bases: TGTGCCAGCAGCTTGGGTGGCGGGAGGGCCTCCTACAATGAGCAGTTCTTC.

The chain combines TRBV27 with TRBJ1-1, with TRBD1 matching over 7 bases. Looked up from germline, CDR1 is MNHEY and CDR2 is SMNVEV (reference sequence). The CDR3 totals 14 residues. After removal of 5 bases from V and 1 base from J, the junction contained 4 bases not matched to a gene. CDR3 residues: CASSGYRGNTEAFF. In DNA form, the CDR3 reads TGTGCCAGCAGTGGATACAGGGGGAACACTGAAGCTTTCTTT.

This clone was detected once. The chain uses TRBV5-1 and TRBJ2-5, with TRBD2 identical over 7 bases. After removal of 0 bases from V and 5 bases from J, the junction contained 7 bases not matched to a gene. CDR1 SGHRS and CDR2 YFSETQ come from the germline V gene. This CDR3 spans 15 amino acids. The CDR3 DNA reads TGCGCCAGCAGCTTGGCCTCGGGAGGTGGGGAGACCCAGTACTTC. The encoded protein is CASSLASGGGETQYF.

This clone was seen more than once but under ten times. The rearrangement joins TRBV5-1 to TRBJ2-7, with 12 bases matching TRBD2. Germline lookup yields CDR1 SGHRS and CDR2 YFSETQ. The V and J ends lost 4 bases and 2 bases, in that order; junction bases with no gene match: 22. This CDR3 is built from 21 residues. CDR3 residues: CASSPNRPLGRTSGEAYEQYF. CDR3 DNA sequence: TGCGCCAGCAGCCCCAATCGGCCCCTAGGAAGGACTAGCGGGGAGGCCTACGAGCAGTACTTC.

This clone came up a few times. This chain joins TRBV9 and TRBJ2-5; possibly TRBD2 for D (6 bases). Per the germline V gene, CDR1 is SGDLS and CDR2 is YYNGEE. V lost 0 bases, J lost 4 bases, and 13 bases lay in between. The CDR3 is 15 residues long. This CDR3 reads CASSVAGGNRETQYF. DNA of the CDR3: TGTGCCAGCAGCGTAGCTGGAGGGAATCGAGAGACCCAGTACTTC.

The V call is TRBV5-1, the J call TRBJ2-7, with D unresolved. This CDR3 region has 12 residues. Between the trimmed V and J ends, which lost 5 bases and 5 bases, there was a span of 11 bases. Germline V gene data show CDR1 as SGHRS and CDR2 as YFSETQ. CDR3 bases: TGCGCCAGCAGATCGGTCGCGAACGAGCAGTACTTC. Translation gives CASRSVANEQYF.

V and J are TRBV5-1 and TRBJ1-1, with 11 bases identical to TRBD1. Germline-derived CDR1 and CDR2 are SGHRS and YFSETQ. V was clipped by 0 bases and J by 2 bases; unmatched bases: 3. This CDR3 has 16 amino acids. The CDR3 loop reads CASSLGWTGGNTEAFF. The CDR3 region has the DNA TGCGCCAGCAGCTTGGGGTGGACAGGGGGCAACACTGAAGCTTTCTTT.

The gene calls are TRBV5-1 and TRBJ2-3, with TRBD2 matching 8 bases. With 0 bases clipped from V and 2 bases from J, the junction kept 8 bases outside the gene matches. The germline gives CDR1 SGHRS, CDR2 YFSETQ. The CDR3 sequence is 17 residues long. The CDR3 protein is CASSLANLGGATDTQYF. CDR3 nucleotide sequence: TGCGCCAGCAGCTTGGCGAACCTCGGGGGGGCCACAGATACGCAGTATTTT.

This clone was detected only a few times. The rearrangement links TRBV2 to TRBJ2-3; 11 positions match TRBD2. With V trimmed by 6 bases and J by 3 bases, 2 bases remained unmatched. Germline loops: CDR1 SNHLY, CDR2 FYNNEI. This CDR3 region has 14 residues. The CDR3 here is CASRTSGATDTQYF. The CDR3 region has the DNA TGTGCCAGCAGGACTAGCGGGGCAACAGATACGCAGTATTTT.

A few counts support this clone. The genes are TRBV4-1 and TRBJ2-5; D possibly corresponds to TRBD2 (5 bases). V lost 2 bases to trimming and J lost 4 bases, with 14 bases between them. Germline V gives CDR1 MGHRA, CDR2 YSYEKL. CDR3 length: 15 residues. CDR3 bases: TGCGCCAGCAGCCAATTTTCCAGCCGGGGAGAGACCCAGTACTTC. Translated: CASSQFSSRGETQYF.